A selection of T cell receptor beta chains follows, all from one sample in a study of cytomegalovirus exposure and HLA in healthy donors. Sequencing was performed with immunoSEQ multiplex PCR; in TCRdb, only in-frame clones are kept and a portion is missing. The table lists around 150,000 clones, roughly 70% of them singletons. Sequencing was done on a sample of PBMCs. These receptors were obtained from a man aged 50 or older in good health and CMV-seropositive. The CDR3 runs from the conserved cysteine through the conserved F or W. Each record gives: D gene, clone size, J gene, V gene, CDR3 DNA, CDR3 protein. A D gene is named only where the DNA matches it firmly. The size entry is marked missing in some rows and otherwise reads once, few, many or a size class.

TRBD1	.	TRBJ2-3	TRBV5-1	TGCGCCAGCAGCTTGGAAGACAGGGCGACGCAGTATTTT	CASSLEDRATQYF
.	few	TRBJ1-1	TRBV9	TGTGCCAGCAGCGTAGAGGGGACTGAAGCTTTCTTT	CASSVEGTEAFF
.	.	TRBJ2-1	TRBV29-1	TGCAGCGTTCCTAGACGGATCAAGATTGACAATGAGCAGTTCTTC	CSVPRRIKIDNEQFF
.	.	TRBJ1-2	TRBV5-1	TGCGCCAGCAGCTTGGAACAGGGCGATACTGGCTACACCTTC	CASSLEQGDTGYTF
TRBD2	many	TRBJ2-1	TRBV27	TGTGCCAGCAGTTTAAGAGCTAGCGGGGCATACAATGAGCAGTTCTTC	CASSLRASGAYNEQFF
TRBD2	.	TRBJ2-7	TRBV7-9	TGTGCCAGCAGCTCCGGGACTAGCGGAAACTACGAGCAGTACTTC	CASSSGTSGNYEQYF
TRBD2	.	TRBJ2-3	TRBV6-5	TGTGCCAGCAGTTCCCTGGCGGGAGGCACAGATACGCAGTATTTT	CASSSLAGGTDTQYF
TRBD1	.	TRBJ1-1	TRBV18	TGTGCCAGCTCACCACTAGACAGGGGGCACAGGCTGAACACTGAAGCTTTCTTT	CASSPLDRGHRLNTEAFF
TRBD1	.	TRBJ1-1	TRBV27	TGTGCCAGCAGTTTAGGTGTGTGGGACAGGCGGTCTGAAGCTTTCTTT	CASSLGVWDRRSEAFF
.	.	TRBJ2-7	TRBV7-2	TGTGCCAGCAGCTTACAGGGTGGGGCTTCCTACGAGCAGTACTTC	CASSLQGGASYEQYF
.	.	TRBJ1-2	TRBV4-2	TGTGCCAGCAGCCGAGAAACAGTAGTCGGTGGCTACACCTTC	CASSRETVVGGYTF
TRBD1	.	TRBJ2-7	TRBV7-6	TGTGCCAGCAGCTTTCAGGGGGCAAGTCACGAGCAGTACTTC	CASSFQGASHEQYF
TRBD1	once	TRBJ2-3	TRBV9	TGTGCCAGCAGTCTTACTACAGGGGACGGCACAGATACGCAGTATTTT	CASSLTTGDGTDTQYF
.	.	TRBJ1-2	TRBV19	TGTGCCAGTAGGGCGGAAGGTCACAACTATGGCTACACCTTC	CASRAEGHNYGYTF
TRBD1	once	TRBJ1-5	TRBV4-2	TGTGCCAGCAGCCAAGATCTGCACAGGGGGGACCAGCCCCAGCATTTT	CASSQDLHRGDQPQHF
.	.	TRBJ2-7	TRBV4-2	TGTGCCAGCAGCCAAGAGGCCAGCGGGTTCAACGAGCAGTACTTC	CASSQEASGFNEQYF
.	.	TRBJ2-1	TRBV10-2	TGCGCCTCAGGAATGGGGGCCTCCTACAATGAGCAGTTCTTC	CASGMGASYNEQFF
.	.	TRBJ2-1	TRBV5-8	TGTGCCAGCAGCTCTAATCGGGATGAGCAGTTCTTC	CASSSNRDEQFF
.	few	TRBJ2-1	TRBV4-1	TGCGCCAGCAGCCCCTTTCCCGGGGATGAGCAGTTCTTC	CASSPFPGDEQFF
.	.	TRBJ2-1	TRBV6-1	TGTGCCAGCAGTCCCGAACGACTAGGGGTTGAGCAGTTCTTC	CASSPERLGVEQFF
TRBD2	few	TRBJ2-7	TRBV27	TGTGCCAGCAGTAGAGCGGGGGGGCTGTACGAGCAGTACTTC	CASSRAGGLYEQYF
TRBD1	.	TRBJ2-3	TRBV18	TGTGCCAGCTCACCGGGACAGGGTTTAACAGATACGCAGTATTTT	CASSPGQGLTDTQYF
.	.	TRBJ2-7	TRBV7-8	TGTGCCAGCAGCTTAGCGGGCTCCAGCTCCTACGAGCAGTACTTC	CASSLAGSSSYEQYF
TRBD2	.	TRBJ2-3	TRBV29-1	TGCAGCGTTGATAGGCTAGCGGGAGCACCCCCCACAGATACGCAGTATTTT	CSVDRLAGAPPTDTQYF
.	.	TRBJ1-5	TRBV16	TGTGCCAGCAGCCGTTTTGGGGGCCGGGGTAGCAATCAGCCCCAGCATTTT	CASSRFGGRGSNQPQHF
.	.	TRBJ1-5	TRBV7-2	TGTGCCAGCAGCTTATCGGGAGGCAATCAGCCCCAGCATTTT	CASSLSGGNQPQHF
TRBD2	few	TRBJ2-1	TRBV2	TGTGCCAGCAGTGAAGGGTTTGGAGGCGGGGGGGCGGGGAATGAGCAGTTCTTC	CASSEGFGGGGAGNEQFF
.	.	TRBJ2-4	TRBV10-3	TGTGCCATCAGTGAAGGCAAAAGCGGCGGCAGCATTCAGTACTTC	CAISEGKSGGSIQYF
TRBD1	.	TRBJ2-2	TRBV2	TGTGCCAGCAGCCTGACAGGGACCGGGGAGCTGTTTTTT	CASSLTGTGELFF
.	.	TRBJ1-1	TRBV6-5	TGTGCCAGCAGTTACCACAGGTCCATGAACACTGAAGCTTTCTTT	CASSYHRSMNTEAFF
TRBD1	.	TRBJ2-1	TRBV27	TGTGCCAGCAGGACTACAGGGGGTCTGAGGGCACACAATGAGCAGTTCTTC	CASRTTGGLRAHNEQFF
.	.	TRBJ2-7	TRBV9	TGTGCCAGCAGCGTAGAACAGTCAACTACTAGAGCCTACGAGCAGTACTTC	CASSVEQSTTRAYEQYF
.	few	TRBJ2-5	TRBV5-4	TGTGCCAGCAGACAGGACAGTCAAGAGACCCAGTACTTC	CASRQDSQETQYF
TRBD1	.	TRBJ2-7	TRBV2	TGTGCCAGCAGTCGGGACAGGGGAGGCTCCTACGAGCAGTACTTC	CASSRDRGGSYEQYF
.	.	TRBJ2-3	TRBV6-6	TGTGCCAGCAAAGGCGAGGGCCCAAGTACAGATACGCAGTATTTT	CASKGEGPSTDTQYF
.	.	TRBJ2-7	TRBV7-9	TGTGCCAGCAGCTTAGTCTCTCCCGAGCAGTACTTC	CASSLVSPEQYF
TRBD1	.	TRBJ1-3	TRBV6-1	TGTGCCAGCAGTGACCCGGACAGGGGAAACACCATATATTTT	CASSDPDRGNTIYF
.	.	TRBJ2-1	TRBV6-5	TGTGCCAGCAGTTACTCCCCGGACAATGAGCAGTTCTTC	CASSYSPDNEQFF
TRBD1	.	TRBJ1-1	TRBV19	TGTGCCAGTAGTATTGACAGGGGGTACACTGAAGCTTTCTTT	CASSIDRGYTEAFF
.	.	TRBJ2-3	TRBV2	TGTGCCAGCAGCTTGGACAGTAGCACAGATACGCAGTATTTT	CASSLDSSTDTQYF
TRBD1	.	TRBJ1-2	TRBV19	TGTGCCAGTAGTATAGAGGGGACAGCCTATGGCTACACCTTC	CASSIEGTAYGYTF
.	.	TRBJ2-3	TRBV7-2	TGTGCCAGCAGCTTAATAGCGACAGATACGCAGTATTTT	CASSLIATDTQYF
TRBD1	.	TRBJ1-1	TRBV11-3	TGTGCCAGCAGCTTCCGGACAGGGAGTCGCACTGAAGCTTTCTTT	CASSFRTGSRTEAFF
TRBD1	.	TRBJ1-3	TRBV10-1	TGCGCCAGCAGTGACCCGGGACAGACTTCTGGAAACACCATATATTTT	CASSDPGQTSGNTIYF
.	.	TRBJ1-2	TRBV19	TGTGCCAGTAGCTCCCCGCAGTACGACTATGGCTACACCTTC	CASSSPQYDYGYTF
TRBD1	.	TRBJ2-7	TRBV2	TGTGCCAGCAGGGCCCAGGGGGCCTACGAGCAGTACTTC	CASRAQGAYEQYF
.	.	TRBJ1-1	TRBV2	TGTGCCAGCAGATTAGCCGCCACAGGGATAGGTTTGGGCACTGAAGCTTTCTTT	CASRLAATGIGLGTEAFF
.	.	TRBJ2-2	TRBV5-5	TGTGCCAGCAGCTCTGACGGACAGCAGTTCGGGGAGCTGTTTTTT	CASSSDGQQFGELFF
.	.	TRBJ2-7	TRBV5-6	TGTGCCAGCAGCTTGGAGATCGGGACTTACGAGCAGTACTTC	CASSLEIGTYEQYF
.	.	TRBJ2-5	TRBV5-7	TGTGCCAGCAGCTTGGTAACAGTTCGGCAAGAGACCCAGTACTTC	CASSLVTVRQETQYF
.	few	TRBJ1-1	TRBV6-4	TGTGCCAGCAGGGTAAATACAGTGAACACTGAAGCTTTCTTT	CASRVNTVNTEAFF
.	few	TRBJ1-2	TRBV6-5	TGTGCCAGCAGTTACTCCGACAGTACTAACTATGGCTACACCTTC	CASSYSDSTNYGYTF
.	once	TRBJ1-1	TRBV15	TGTGCCACCAGCAGGGGAGTTGGGGGGAGTACTGAAGCTTTCTTT	CATSRGVGGSTEAFF
TRBD1	few	TRBJ1-5	TRBV6-5	TGTGCCAGCAGGACGGACAGGGCGACCAATCAGCCCCAGCATTTT	CASRTDRATNQPQHF
.	once	TRBJ1-2	TRBV6-5	TGTGCCAGCAACAGATACGACAGGTCCTATGGCTACACCTTC	CASNRYDRSYGYTF